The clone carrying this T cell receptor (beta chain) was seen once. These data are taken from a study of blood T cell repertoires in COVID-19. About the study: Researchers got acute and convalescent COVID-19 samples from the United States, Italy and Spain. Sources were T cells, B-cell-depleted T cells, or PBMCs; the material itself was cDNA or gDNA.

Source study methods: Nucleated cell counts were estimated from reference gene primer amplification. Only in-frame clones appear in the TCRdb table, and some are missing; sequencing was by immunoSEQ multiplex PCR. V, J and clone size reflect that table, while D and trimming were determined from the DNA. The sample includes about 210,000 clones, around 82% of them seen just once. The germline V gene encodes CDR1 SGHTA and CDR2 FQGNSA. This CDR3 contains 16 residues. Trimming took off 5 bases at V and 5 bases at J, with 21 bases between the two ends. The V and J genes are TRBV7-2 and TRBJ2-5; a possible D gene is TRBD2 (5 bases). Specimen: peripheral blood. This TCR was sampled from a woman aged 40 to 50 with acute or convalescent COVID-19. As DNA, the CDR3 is TGTGCCAGCAGCCCCCAAGCGAAGGGCAGGAGGGAGACCCAGTACTTC. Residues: CASSPQAKGRRETQYF.